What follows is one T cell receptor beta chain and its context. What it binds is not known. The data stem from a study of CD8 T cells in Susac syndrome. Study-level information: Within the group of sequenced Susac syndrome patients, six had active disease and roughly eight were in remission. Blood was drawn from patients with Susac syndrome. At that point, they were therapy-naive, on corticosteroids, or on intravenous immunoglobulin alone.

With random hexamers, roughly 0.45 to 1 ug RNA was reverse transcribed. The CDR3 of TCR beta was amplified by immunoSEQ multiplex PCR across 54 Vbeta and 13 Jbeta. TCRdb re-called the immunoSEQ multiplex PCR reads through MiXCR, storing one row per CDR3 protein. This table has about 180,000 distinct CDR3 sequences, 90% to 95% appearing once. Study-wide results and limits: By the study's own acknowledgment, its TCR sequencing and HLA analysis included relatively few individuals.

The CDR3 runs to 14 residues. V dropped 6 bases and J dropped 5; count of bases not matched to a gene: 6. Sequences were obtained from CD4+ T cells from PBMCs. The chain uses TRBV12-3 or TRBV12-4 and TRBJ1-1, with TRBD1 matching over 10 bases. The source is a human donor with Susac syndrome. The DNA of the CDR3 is TGTGCCAGCAGACTGGACAGGGGGAGGACTGAAGCTTTCTTT. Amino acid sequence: CASRLDRGRTEAFF.